A selection of T cell receptor beta chains follows, all from one sample in a study of T cell repertoires in cytomegalovirus infection. TCRdb used MiXCR to reprocess the reads, holding one entry per CDR3 protein. The data contain around 530,000 distinct CDR3 sequences, around 27% of them singletons. The sequenced sample was PBMCs. Receptors were obtained from a human donor in good health (CMV status not recorded). Some clones in this sample may be carry-over from other donors' samples. CDR3s include the opening cysteine and the closing phenylalanine or tryptophan.

v_call: TRBV4-3
j_call: TRBJ1-2
cdr3_length: 14
cdr3_aa: CASSQDVGTYGYTF

v_call: TRBV7-2
j_call: TRBJ1-2
cdr3_length: 16
cdr3_aa: CASNQSGSDRKYGYTF

v_call: TRBV7-2
j_call: TRBJ2-1
cdr3_length: 15
cdr3_aa: CASSSYSDPYNEQFF

v_call: TRBV7-2
j_call: TRBJ2-5
cdr3_length: 15
cdr3_aa: CASSLVGGRRETQYF

v_call: TRBV7-4
j_call: TRBJ1-1
cdr3_length: 13
cdr3_aa: CASSSDGRTEAFF

v_call: TRBV30
j_call: TRBJ2-3
cdr3_length: 15
cdr3_aa: CAWSVPSGRSDTQYF

v_call: TRBV6-2/TRBV6-3
j_call: TRBJ2-1
cdr3_length: 15
cdr3_aa: CASSAGVWDYNEQFF

v_call: TRBV4-1
j_call: TRBJ2-1
cdr3_length: 19
cdr3_aa: CASSQDSGGSGSSYNEQFF

v_call: TRBV12-5
j_call: TRBJ2-1
cdr3_length: 13
cdr3_aa: CASGGGVTNEQFF

v_call: TRBV12-3/TRBV12-4
j_call: TRBJ2-1
cdr3_length: 15
cdr3_aa: CASRRTGTGNNEQFF